Listed below are T cell receptor beta chains from one sample, sequenced in a study of T cell responses to AZD1222 COVID-19 vaccine. Profiled with immunoSEQ multiplex PCR; TCRdb holds only in-frame clones, not every one. Among roughly 120,000 clones listed, approximately 90% were seen once. Sequencing used peripheral blood, obtained on day 0 of AZD1222 vaccination. These receptors all come from an adult in good health. Each CDR3 is given with its conserved first and last residue. Each record gives: D gene, clone size, J gene, V gene, CDR3 protein, CDR3 DNA. D genes are given only for firm matches. The listing skips clone size in some rows; elsewhere it reads once, few, many or a size class.

D gene: -; clone size: -; J gene: TRBJ2-5; V gene: TRBV30; CDR3 protein: CAWRDRRIEQETQYF; CDR3 DNA: TGTGCCTGGAGGGACAGAAGAATCGAGCAAGAGACCCAGTACTTC
D gene: -; clone size: few; J gene: TRBJ2-3; V gene: TRBV19; CDR3 protein: CASSTLLTDTQYF; CDR3 DNA: TGTGCCAGTAGTACCCTCCTCACAGATACGCAGTATTTT
D gene: -; clone size: once; J gene: TRBJ1-3; V gene: TRBV5-4; CDR3 protein: CASSLELAGTGNTIYF; CDR3 DNA: TGTGCCAGCAGCTTGGAGCTAGCAGGGACTGGAAACACCATATATTTT
D gene: TRBD2; clone size: -; J gene: TRBJ2-2; V gene: TRBV10-3; CDR3 protein: CAARGGGANTGELFF; CDR3 DNA: TGTGCCGCCCGAGGCGGGGGGGCGAACACCGGGGAGCTGTTTTTT
D gene: -; clone size: few; J gene: TRBJ2-3; V gene: TRBV6-2/TRBV6-3; CDR3 protein: CASSYSTSTDTQYF; CDR3 DNA: TGTGCCAGCAGTTACTCGACTAGCACAGATACGCAGTATTTT
D gene: -; clone size: -; J gene: TRBJ1-1; V gene: TRBV10-3; CDR3 protein: CAIWGGAKNTEAFF; CDR3 DNA: TGTGCCATCTGGGGGGGGGCCAAGAACACTGAAGCTTTCTTT
D gene: -; clone size: once; J gene: TRBJ1-6; V gene: TRBV9; CDR3 protein: CASSPQDGTYNSPLHF; CDR3 DNA: TGTGCCAGCAGCCCCCAGGACGGAACTTATAATTCACCCCTCCACTTT
D gene: -; clone size: -; J gene: TRBJ1-2; V gene: TRBV7-9; CDR3 protein: CASSLSEGGDSVGYTF; CDR3 DNA: TGTGCCAGCAGCCTGAGTGAGGGCGGGGACTCGGTCGGCTACACCTTC
D gene: -; clone size: -; J gene: TRBJ1-2; V gene: TRBV29-1; CDR3 protein: CSARTEDYGYTF; CDR3 DNA: TGCAGCGCCCGGACGGAAGACTATGGCTACACCTTC
D gene: -; clone size: -; J gene: TRBJ1-3; V gene: TRBV9; CDR3 protein: CASSVQGGSGNTIYF; CDR3 DNA: TGTGCCAGCAGCGTACAGGGTGGCTCTGGAAACACCATATATTTT
D gene: -; clone size: -; J gene: TRBJ1-1; V gene: TRBV19; CDR3 protein: CASSILQGKTEAFF; CDR3 DNA: TGTGCCAGTAGTATACTACAGGGTAAAACTGAAGCTTTCTTT
D gene: -; clone size: -; J gene: TRBJ2-6; V gene: TRBV3-1/TRBV3-2; CDR3 protein: CASRRGDRMKSSGANVLTF; CDR3 DNA: TGTGCCAGCAGGAGAGGAGACAGGATGAAAAGCTCTGGGGCCAACGTCCTGACTTTC
D gene: -; clone size: -; J gene: TRBJ2-7; V gene: TRBV5-6; CDR3 protein: CASSKGAVRGYEQYF; CDR3 DNA: TGTGCCAGCAGCAAAGGAGCAGTGAGGGGCTACGAGCAGTACTTC
D gene: -; clone size: -; J gene: TRBJ2-7; V gene: TRBV13; CDR3 protein: CASSLGPDLNPYEQYF; CDR3 DNA: TGTGCCAGCAGCTTGGGTCCCGACCTGAACCCCTACGAGCAGTACTTC
D gene: -; clone size: once; J gene: TRBJ1-1; V gene: TRBV7-2; CDR3 protein: CASSPQGGTMNTEAFF; CDR3 DNA: TGTGCCAGCAGCCCACAGGGTGGAACAATGAACACTGAAGCTTTCTTT
D gene: -; clone size: -; J gene: TRBJ1-1; V gene: TRBV10-3; CDR3 protein: CAIRRSMNTEAFF; CDR3 DNA: TGTGCCATTAGACGCTCAATGAACACTGAAGCTTTCTTT
D gene: TRBD1; clone size: -; J gene: TRBJ1-2; V gene: TRBV6-5; CDR3 protein: CASSRQGIGYTF; CDR3 DNA: TGTGCCAGCAGTCGACAGGGTATTGGCTACACCTTC
D gene: -; clone size: -; J gene: TRBJ2-7; V gene: TRBV3-1/TRBV3-2; CDR3 protein: CASSQVDSSGVGQYF; CDR3 DNA: TGTGCCAGCAGCCAAGTCGACTCCTCGGGTGTGGGGCAGTACTTC
D gene: -; clone size: -; J gene: TRBJ2-1; V gene: TRBV5-1; CDR3 protein: CASSSIGDTYNEQFF; CDR3 DNA: TGCGCCAGCAGCTCCATTGGGGATACCTACAATGAGCAGTTCTTC
D gene: -; clone size: -; J gene: TRBJ2-7; V gene: TRBV7-8; CDR3 protein: CASSLDGHPGAYEQYF; CDR3 DNA: TGTGCCAGCAGCTTAGACGGACACCCGGGGGCCTACGAGCAGTACTTC
D gene: TRBD2; clone size: -; J gene: TRBJ2-3; V gene: TRBV13; CDR3 protein: CASNLAGAGDTQYF; CDR3 DNA: TGTGCCAGCAACCTAGCGGGAGCCGGCGATACGCAGTATTTT
D gene: TRBD1; clone size: -; J gene: TRBJ1-4; V gene: TRBV5-1; CDR3 protein: CASSLGQGAEKLFF; CDR3 DNA: TGCGCCAGCAGCTTAGGACAGGGGGCTGAAAAACTGTTTTTT
D gene: -; clone size: -; J gene: TRBJ2-3; V gene: TRBV3-1/TRBV3-2; CDR3 protein: CASSHLGPRQVGTDTQYF; CDR3 DNA: TGTGCCAGCAGCCATTTAGGACCAAGACAAGTGGGCACAGATACGCAGTATTTT
D gene: -; clone size: -; J gene: TRBJ2-1; V gene: TRBV13; CDR3 protein: CASSYRSGSTSYNEQFF; CDR3 DNA: TGTGCCAGCAGCTACCGGTCCGGATCCACCTCCTACAATGAGCAGTTCTTC
D gene: -; clone size: -; J gene: TRBJ1-6; V gene: TRBV28; CDR3 protein: CASRSPTVDSPLHF; CDR3 DNA: TGTGCCAGCAGATCCCCGACAGTTGATTCACCCCTCCACTTT
D gene: -; clone size: -; J gene: TRBJ2-3; V gene: TRBV5-1; CDR3 protein: CASSSSTDTQYF; CDR3 DNA: TGCGCCAGCAGCTCTAGCACAGATACGCAGTATTTT
D gene: -; clone size: -; J gene: TRBJ1-1; V gene: TRBV6-2/TRBV6-3; CDR3 protein: CASSPPGIYAEAFF; CDR3 DNA: TGTGCCAGCAGTCCCCCTGGGATTTACGCTGAAGCTTTCTTT
D gene: -; clone size: -; J gene: TRBJ2-7; V gene: TRBV19; CDR3 protein: CASSTGIPAYEQYF; CDR3 DNA: TGTGCCAGTAGTACAGGGATCCCAGCCTACGAGCAGTACTTC
D gene: -; clone size: -; J gene: TRBJ1-6; V gene: TRBV9; CDR3 protein: CASSISGDVGISYNSPLHF; CDR3 DNA: TGTGCCAGCAGCATCTCGGGGGATGTCGGAATCTCCTATAATTCACCCCTCCACTTT
D gene: -; clone size: -; J gene: TRBJ2-5; V gene: TRBV2; CDR3 protein: CASTRDFQETQYF; CDR3 DNA: TGTGCCAGCACCCGGGACTTTCAAGAGACCCAGTACTTC
D gene: TRBD1; clone size: -; J gene: TRBJ1-6; V gene: TRBV28; CDR3 protein: CASSSIGGTVASSYNSPLHF; CDR3 DNA: TGTGCCAGCAGTTCCATAGGGGGGACAGTCGCAAGCTCCTATAATTCACCCCTCCACTTT
D gene: -; clone size: -; J gene: TRBJ2-2; V gene: TRBV5-1; CDR3 protein: CASSEPGLLDTGELFF; CDR3 DNA: TGCGCCAGCAGCGAACCGGGACTCCTCGACACCGGGGAGCTGTTTTTT
D gene: -; clone size: few; J gene: TRBJ1-1; V gene: TRBV3-1/TRBV3-2; CDR3 protein: CASSQVSGQGAFF; CDR3 DNA: TGTGCCAGCAGCCAAGTCTCGGGACAAGGGGCTTTCTTT
D gene: -; clone size: -; J gene: TRBJ1-6; V gene: TRBV25-1; CDR3 protein: CASSAGTTLSPLHF; CDR3 DNA: TGTGCCAGCAGTGCCGGGACAACGTTATCACCCCTCCACTTT
D gene: -; clone size: -; J gene: TRBJ1-5; V gene: TRBV15; CDR3 protein: CATSRVPNQPQHF; CDR3 DNA: TGTGCCACCAGCAGAGTACCCAATCAGCCCCAGCATTTT
D gene: TRBD1; clone size: -; J gene: TRBJ1-1; V gene: TRBV28; CDR3 protein: CASSTRTGGTVFRSEAFF; CDR3 DNA: TGTGCCAGCAGTACCCGGACAGGGGGCACCGTTTTCAGATCAGAAGCTTTCTTT
D gene: -; clone size: -; J gene: TRBJ1-5; V gene: TRBV25-1; CDR3 protein: CASSAAGRGLNQPQHF; CDR3 DNA: TGTGCCAGCAGTGCAGCGGGACGGGGTCTCAATCAGCCCCAGCATTTT
D gene: TRBD1; clone size: -; J gene: TRBJ1-3; V gene: TRBV4-3; CDR3 protein: CASSQGEGAGDTIYF; CDR3 DNA: TGCGCCAGCAGCCAAGGAGAGGGGGCCGGGGACACCATATATTTT
D gene: -; clone size: -; J gene: TRBJ1-1; V gene: TRBV6-1; CDR3 protein: CASSEEMGGPWAFF; CDR3 DNA: TGTGCCAGCAGTGAAGAAATGGGGGGCCCGTGGGCTTTCTTT
D gene: TRBD1; clone size: -; J gene: TRBJ2-1; V gene: TRBV5-1; CDR3 protein: CASSITGVGEQFF; CDR3 DNA: TGCGCCAGCAGCATAACAGGGGTGGGTGAGCAGTTCTTC
D gene: -; clone size: -; J gene: TRBJ1-6; V gene: TRBV21-1; CDR3 protein: CASSNRVRTSSSYNSPLHF; CDR3 DNA: TGTGCCAGCAGCAACAGAGTCAGGACCTCTAGCTCCTATAATTCACCCCTCCACTTT
D gene: TRBD2; clone size: few; J gene: TRBJ2-7; V gene: TRBV2; CDR3 protein: CASSAASGRSYEQYF; CDR3 DNA: TGTGCCAGCAGTGCTGCTAGCGGACGCTCCTACGAGCAGTACTTC
D gene: TRBD2; clone size: -; J gene: TRBJ2-3; V gene: TRBV5-4; CDR3 protein: CASSLGAGGPDTQYF; CDR3 DNA: TGTGCCAGCAGCTTGGGGGCGGGAGGCCCAGATACGCAGTATTTT
D gene: -; clone size: -; J gene: TRBJ2-7; V gene: TRBV4-3; CDR3 protein: CASSHSYAYEQYF; CDR3 DNA: TGCGCCAGCAGCCACTCTTACGCCTACGAGCAGTACTTC
D gene: TRBD2; clone size: -; J gene: TRBJ2-1; V gene: TRBV3-1/TRBV3-2; CDR3 protein: CASSLGRGDYNEQFF; CDR3 DNA: TGTGCCAGCAGCCTCGGGCGGGGGGATTACAATGAGCAGTTCTTC
D gene: -; clone size: -; J gene: TRBJ2-7; V gene: TRBV28; CDR3 protein: CASSLLGVGLGGSYEQYF; CDR3 DNA: TGTGCCAGCAGTTTATTAGGGGTGGGCTTAGGAGGCTCCTACGAGCAGTACTTC
D gene: -; clone size: -; J gene: TRBJ1-6; V gene: TRBV29-1; CDR3 protein: CSVLVGSGNSPLHF; CDR3 DNA: TGCAGCGTTCTAGTGGGCAGTGGAAATTCACCCCTCCACTTT
D gene: -; clone size: few; J gene: TRBJ2-7; V gene: TRBV6-1; CDR3 protein: CASSEYIYEQYF; CDR3 DNA: TGTGCCAGCAGTGAATATATCTACGAGCAGTACTTC
D gene: TRBD1; clone size: few; J gene: TRBJ1-2; V gene: TRBV27; CDR3 protein: CASSPGQGANYGYTF; CDR3 DNA: TGTGCCAGCAGTCCTGGACAGGGAGCTAACTATGGCTACACCTTC
D gene: TRBD1; clone size: -; J gene: TRBJ1-5; V gene: TRBV5-1; CDR3 protein: CASSAGTGGKQPQHF; CDR3 DNA: TGCGCCAGCAGCGCCGGGACAGGGGGCAAGCAGCCCCAGCATTTT
D gene: -; clone size: -; J gene: TRBJ1-1; V gene: TRBV7-2; CDR3 protein: CASSLGGQAFF; CDR3 DNA: TGTGCCAGCAGCTTAGGAGGACAAGCTTTCTTT
D gene: TRBD2; clone size: -; J gene: TRBJ2-1; V gene: TRBV10-3; CDR3 protein: CAISEVGTSGANEQFF; CDR3 DNA: TGTGCCATCAGCGAGGTCGGGACTAGCGGAGCCAATGAGCAGTTCTTC
D gene: -; clone size: -; J gene: TRBJ1-1; V gene: TRBV27; CDR3 protein: CASSLSQSSNTEAFF; CDR3 DNA: TGTGCCAGCAGTTTATCGCAATCGAGCAACACTGAAGCTTTCTTT